This entry is about one TCR beta chain. What it recognizes is unknown. These data are taken from a study of T cell responses to AZD1222 COVID-19 vaccine. Study-level results: No repertoire was sampled before or during the peak T cell response, only after it. Recipients of AZD1222 seropositive at baseline numbered only 6 or 7. Spike regions recognized by vaccine-associated CD4 TCRs spanned the protein, led by 160-218 and 743-854. Clonal diversity was possibly underestimated; the donors were predominantly white British and more often female.

Germline V gene lookup returns CDR1 LNHDA and CDR2 SQIVND (reference sequence). V gave up 3 bases and J gave up 1 base, with 16 bases separating them. The CDR3 sequence is 17 residues long. Sequencing was performed with immunoSEQ multiplex PCR; in TCRdb, only in-frame clones are kept and a portion is missing. The repertoire includes 100,000 or so clones, 86% of them detected once, and more than 4.5% sits in the top ten. This TCR was recovered from an adult in good health. The sequencing here drew on peripheral blood, taken on day 0 of AZD1222 vaccination. J is TRBJ1-5 and V is TRBV19; D is possibly TRBD1 (6 bases). CDR3 residues: CASSIPRGGQSNQPQHF. DNA of the CDR3: TGTGCCAGTAGTATCCCGCGCGGGGGGCAGAGCAATCAGCCCCAGCATTTT.